These 5 T cell receptor beta chains were sequenced from one sample in a study of blood T cells in healthy people across ages. A second about 7 to 12 cycle PCR used barcoded and J-beta primers. TCRdb analysed the 5' RACE reads with MiXCR anew, one entry per CDR3 protein. This table holds about 810,000 distinct CDR3 sequences, roughly 34% found once. The sequenced sample consisted of blood. Receptor source: a man between 18 and 35 years old in good health.

In its sample, this clonotype was seen a few times. The chain is built from TRBV20-1 and TRBJ1-5; unclear D gene. The germline V gene encodes CDR1 DFQATT and CDR2 SNEGSKA (reference sequence). Trimming left V 5 bases short and J 1 base short, with 12 bases between. The CDR3 has 14 residues. CDR3 DNA sequence: TGCAGTGCTTCTCAGAGCATAAGCAATCAGCCCCAGCATTTT. Its translation is CSASQSISNQPQHF.

This clonotype was detected a few times. The chain recombines TRBV6-6 with TRBJ1-5, with D perhaps matching TRBD1 (5 bases). CDR3 length equals 16 residues. V lost 7 bases and J lost 3, with 19 bases in between. Germline V gene data show CDR1 as MNHNY and CDR2 as SVGAGI (reference sequence). The CDR3 region is CASIKGQGGNNQPQHF. The CDR3 bases are TGTGCCAGCATCAAAGGGCAGGGCGGTAACAATCAGCCCCAGCATTTT.

This clonotype was observed a handful of times. The genes are TRBV12-3 or TRBV12-4 and TRBJ2-7; a weak D match, TRBD2 (5 bases). The V end lost 5 bases, the J end lost 6 bases, and 14 bases lay between the germline ends. The CDR3 spans 13 residues. The CDR3 loop is CASSLGGRSEQYF. CDR3 DNA sequence: TGTGCCAGCAGTCTTGGAGGACGCAGCGAGCAGTACTTC.

With regard to this clonotype: A read error may account for a junction end that differs from germline. The genes are TRBV12-3 or TRBV12-4 and TRBJ2-7, with a possible D match to TRBD2 (7 bases). The CDR3 runs to 16 residues. The CDR3 reads CTSSPLGGEPYNEQYF. Here the CDR3 DNA reads TGTACCAGCAGTCCTTTAGGGGGGGAGCCCTACAATGAGCAGTACTTC.

The chain joins TRBV27 to TRBJ2-3; D ambiguous. In germline, CDR1 is MNHEY, CDR2 SMNVEV (reference sequence). This CDR3 region has 12 residues. Trimming pared 4 bases from V and 2 bases from J, leaving 4 bases between. CDR3 region: CASSWNTDTQYF. CDR3 DNA sequence: TGTGCCAGCAGTTGGAACACAGATACGCAGTATTTT.